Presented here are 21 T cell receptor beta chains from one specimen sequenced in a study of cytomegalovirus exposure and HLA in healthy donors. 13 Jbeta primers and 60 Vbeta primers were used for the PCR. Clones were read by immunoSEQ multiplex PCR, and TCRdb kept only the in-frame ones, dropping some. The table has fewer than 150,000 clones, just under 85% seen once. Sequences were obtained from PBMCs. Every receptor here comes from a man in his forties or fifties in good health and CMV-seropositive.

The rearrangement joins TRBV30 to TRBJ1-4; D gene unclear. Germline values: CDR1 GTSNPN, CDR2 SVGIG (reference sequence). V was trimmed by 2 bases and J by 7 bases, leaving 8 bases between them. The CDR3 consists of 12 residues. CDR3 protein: CAWSFLSEKLFF. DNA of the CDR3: TGTGCCTGGAGTTTCCTTTCTGAAAAACTGTTTTTT.

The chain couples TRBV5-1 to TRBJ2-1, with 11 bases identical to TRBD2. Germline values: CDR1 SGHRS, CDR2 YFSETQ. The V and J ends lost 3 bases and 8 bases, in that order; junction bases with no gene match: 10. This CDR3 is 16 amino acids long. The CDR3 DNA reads TGCGCCAGCAGCTCCGTATCTAGCGGGAGGAGGGATGAGCAGTTCTTC. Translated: CASSSVSSGRRDEQFF.

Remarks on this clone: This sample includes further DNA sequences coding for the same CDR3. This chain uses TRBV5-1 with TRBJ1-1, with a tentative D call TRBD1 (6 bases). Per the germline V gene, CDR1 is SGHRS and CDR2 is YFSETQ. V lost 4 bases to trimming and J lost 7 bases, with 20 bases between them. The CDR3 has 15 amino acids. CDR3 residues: CASSRGAGDLDEAFF. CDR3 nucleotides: TGCGCCAGCAGCCGGGGCGCAGGGGATCTAGATGAAGCTTTCTTT.

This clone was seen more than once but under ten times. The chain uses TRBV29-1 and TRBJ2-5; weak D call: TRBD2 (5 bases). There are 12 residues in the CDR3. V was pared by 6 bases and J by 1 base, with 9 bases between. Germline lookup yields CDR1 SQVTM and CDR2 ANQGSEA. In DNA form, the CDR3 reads TGCAGCGTCCGAAGCGGCCAAGAGACCCAGTACTTC. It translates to CSVRSGQETQYF.

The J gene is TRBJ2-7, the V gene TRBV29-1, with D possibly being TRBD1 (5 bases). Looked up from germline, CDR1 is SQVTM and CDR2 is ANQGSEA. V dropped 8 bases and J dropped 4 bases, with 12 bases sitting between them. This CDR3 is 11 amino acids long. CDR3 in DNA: TGCAGCTCCAGGCAGGGATACGAGCAGTACTTC. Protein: CSSRQGYEQYF.

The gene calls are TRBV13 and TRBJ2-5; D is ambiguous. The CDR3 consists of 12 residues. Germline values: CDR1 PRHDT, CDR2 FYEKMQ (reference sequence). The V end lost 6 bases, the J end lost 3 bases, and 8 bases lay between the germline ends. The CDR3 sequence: CASSARKETQYF. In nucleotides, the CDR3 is TGTGCCAGCAGTGCGCGTAAAGAGACCCAGTACTTC.

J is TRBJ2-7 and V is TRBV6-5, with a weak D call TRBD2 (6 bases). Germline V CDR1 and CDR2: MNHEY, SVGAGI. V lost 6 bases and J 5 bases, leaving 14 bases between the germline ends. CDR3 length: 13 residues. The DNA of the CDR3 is TGTGCCAGCAGCCGGGACTGGGTTGACGAGCAGTACTTC. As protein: CASSRDWVDEQYF.

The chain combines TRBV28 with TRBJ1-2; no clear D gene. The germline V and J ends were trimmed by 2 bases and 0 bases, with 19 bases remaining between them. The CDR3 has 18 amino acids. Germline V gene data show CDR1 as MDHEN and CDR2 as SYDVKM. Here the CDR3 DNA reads TGTGCCAGCAGTTTAAGAGTCGGGAGATTAGATACTAACTATGGCTACACCTTC. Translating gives CASSLRVGRLDTNYGYTF.

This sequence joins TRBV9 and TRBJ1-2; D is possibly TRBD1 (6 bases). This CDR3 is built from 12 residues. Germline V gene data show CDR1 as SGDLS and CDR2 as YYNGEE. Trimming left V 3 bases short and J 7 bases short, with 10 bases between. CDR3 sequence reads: CASSARGAGYTF. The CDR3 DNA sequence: TGTGCCAGCAGCGCACGGGGGGCTGGCTACACCTTC.

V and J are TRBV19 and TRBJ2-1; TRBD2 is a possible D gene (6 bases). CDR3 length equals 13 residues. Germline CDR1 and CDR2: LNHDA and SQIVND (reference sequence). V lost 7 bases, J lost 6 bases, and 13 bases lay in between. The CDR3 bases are TGTGCCAGTACCGGGGGATTTCCCAATGAGCAGTTCTTC. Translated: CASTGGFPNEQFF.

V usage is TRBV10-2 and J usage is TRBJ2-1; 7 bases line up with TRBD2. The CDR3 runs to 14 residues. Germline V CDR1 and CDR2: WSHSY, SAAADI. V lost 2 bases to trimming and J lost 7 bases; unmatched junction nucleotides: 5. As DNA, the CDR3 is TGCGCCAGCAGTGAGGGGAGGGCCAATAATGAGCAGTTCTTC. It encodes CASSEGRANNEQFF.

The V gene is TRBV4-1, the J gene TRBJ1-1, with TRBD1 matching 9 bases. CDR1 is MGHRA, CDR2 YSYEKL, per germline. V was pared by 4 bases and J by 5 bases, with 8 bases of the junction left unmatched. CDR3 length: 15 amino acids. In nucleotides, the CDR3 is TGCGCCAGCAGCCCTTCCGGGACAGGGCGGACTGAAGCTTTCTTT. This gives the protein CASSPSGTGRTEAFF.

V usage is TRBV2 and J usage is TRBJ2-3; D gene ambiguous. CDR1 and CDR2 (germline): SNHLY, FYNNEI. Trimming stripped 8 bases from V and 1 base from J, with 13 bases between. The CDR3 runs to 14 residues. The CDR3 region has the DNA TGTGCCAGCCGAGGTAGCTTGGGCACAGATACGCAGTATTTT. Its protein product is CASRGSLGTDTQYF.

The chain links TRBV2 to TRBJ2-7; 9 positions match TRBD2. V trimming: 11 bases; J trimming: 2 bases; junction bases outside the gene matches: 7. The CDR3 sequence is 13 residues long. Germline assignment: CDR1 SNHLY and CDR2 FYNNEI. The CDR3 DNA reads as TGTGCCCAAAGCGGGGGGACCACCTACGAGCAGTACTTC. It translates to CAQSGGTTYEQYF.

DNA of the CDR3: TGCGCCAGCAGCTTGGTGGTGGGGGCAGGGATTGTTGGCTACACCTTC. It specifies CASSLVVGAGIVGYTF. The chain has TRBV5-1 and TRBJ1-2; tentatively, D is TRBD1 (6 bases). V was trimmed by 0 bases and J by 7 bases, leaving 19 bases between them. The CDR3 length is 16 residues. Germline V gene data show CDR1 as SGHRS and CDR2 as YFSETQ.

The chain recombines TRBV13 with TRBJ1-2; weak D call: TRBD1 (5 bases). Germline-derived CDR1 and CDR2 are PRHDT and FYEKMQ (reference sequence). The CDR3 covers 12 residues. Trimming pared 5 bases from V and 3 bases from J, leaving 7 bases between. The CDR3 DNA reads TGTGCCAGCAGCACGACAGACTATGGCTACACCTTC. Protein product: CASSTTDYGYTF.

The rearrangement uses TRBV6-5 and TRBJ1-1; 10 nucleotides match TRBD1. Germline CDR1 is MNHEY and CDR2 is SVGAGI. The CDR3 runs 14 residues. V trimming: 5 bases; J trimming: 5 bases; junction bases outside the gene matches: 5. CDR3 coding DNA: TGTGCCAGCAGTGCCCGGGACAGGGGAACTGAAGCTTTCTTT. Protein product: CASSARDRGTEAFF.

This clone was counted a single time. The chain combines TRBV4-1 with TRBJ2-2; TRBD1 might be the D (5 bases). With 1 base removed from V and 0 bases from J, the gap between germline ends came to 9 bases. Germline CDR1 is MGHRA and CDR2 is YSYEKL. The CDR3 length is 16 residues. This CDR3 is CASSQAIQANTGELFF. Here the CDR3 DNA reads TGCGCCAGCAGCCAAGCTATACAGGCGAACACCGGGGAGCTGTTTTTT.

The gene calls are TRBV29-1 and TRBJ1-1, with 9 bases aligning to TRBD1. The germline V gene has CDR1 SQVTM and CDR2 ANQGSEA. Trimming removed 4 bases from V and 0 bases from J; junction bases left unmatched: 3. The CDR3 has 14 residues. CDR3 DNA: TGCAGCGTTGGGACAGGGGTAATGAACACTGAAGCTTTCTTT. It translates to CSVGTGVMNTEAFF.

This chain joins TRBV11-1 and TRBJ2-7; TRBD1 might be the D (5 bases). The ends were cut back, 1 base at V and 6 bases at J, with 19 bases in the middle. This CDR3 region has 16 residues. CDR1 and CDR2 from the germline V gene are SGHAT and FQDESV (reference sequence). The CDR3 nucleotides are TGTGCCAGCAGCTTAGAGGATAGAAATCCCCAGGGCGAGCAGTACTTC. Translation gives CASSLEDRNPQGEQYF. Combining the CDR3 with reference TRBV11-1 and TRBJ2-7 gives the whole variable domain EAEVAQSPRYKITEKSQAVAFWCDPISGHATLYWYRQILGQGPELLVQFQDESVVDDSQLPKDRFSAERLKGVDSTLKIQPAELGDSAMYLCASSLEDRNPQGEQYFGPGTRLTVT.

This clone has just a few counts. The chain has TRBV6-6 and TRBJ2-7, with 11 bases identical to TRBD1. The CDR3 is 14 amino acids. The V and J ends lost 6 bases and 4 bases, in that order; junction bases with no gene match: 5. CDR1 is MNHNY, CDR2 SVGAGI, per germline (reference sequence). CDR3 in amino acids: CASRPRDRGYEQYF. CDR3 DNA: TGTGCCAGCAGGCCACGGGACAGGGGGTACGAGCAGTACTTC.